Listed below are T cell receptor beta chains from one sample, sequenced in a study of control samples from healthy donors and cancer patients. Sequencing used immunoSEQ multiplex PCR; TCRdb keeps in-frame clones, though not all of them. Altogether about 63,000 clones are present, about 82% being singletons, with the ten largest covering roughly 5.1%. The sequencing sample was made of blood. The receptor set was obtained from a man in his forties or fifties in good health. CDR3s include the opening cysteine and the closing phenylalanine or tryptophan. Fields, in order: D gene, CDR3 length, J gene, V gene, clone size, CDR3 protein, CDR3 DNA. The D gene is left open where the match is weak. Clone size is not always given. Where it is, it says once, few, many or a class for expanded clones.

>.|13|TRBJ1-1|TRBV28|.
CASSLRVGTEAFF
TGTGCCAGCAGTCTCAGGGTCGGGACTGAAGCTTTCTTT
>.|16|TRBJ2-3|TRBV5-1|.
CASSAEGRGGTDTQYF
TGCGCCAGCAGCGCCGAGGGCCGGGGTGGCACAGATACGCAGTATTTT
>TRBD2|14|TRBJ2-1|TRBV27|.
CASRPLAGVNEQFF
TGTGCCAGCAGGCCACTAGCGGGAGTTAATGAGCAGTTCTTC
>.|14|TRBJ1-5|TRBV5-6|.
CASSSLGINQPQHF
TGTGCCAGCAGCTCTCTGGGTATAAATCAGCCCCAGCATTTT
>TRBD1|15|TRBJ2-7|TRBV27|.
CASSLSGDRVYEQYF
TGTGCCAGCAGTTTATCGGGGGACAGGGTCTACGAGCAGTACTTC
>.|12|TRBJ1-1|TRBV21-1|.
CASSSGGGQEIF
TGTGCCAGCAGCTCGGGAGGGGGCCAGGAAATCTTT
>TRBD1|17|TRBJ1-2|TRBV5-6|.
CASSPTITSGTGYGYTF
TGTGCCAGCAGCCCTACGATAACTTCCGGGACAGGGTATGGCTACACCTTC
>TRBD1|14|TRBJ1-6|TRBV6-5|.
CASRATGGAGALHF
TGTGCCAGCAGGGCTACAGGGGGCGCTGGGGCCCTCCACTTT
>TRBD2|13|TRBJ2-7|TRBV29-1|.
CSVPSGRAYEQYF
TGCAGCGTTCCTAGCGGGAGGGCCTACGAGCAGTACTTC
>.|14|TRBJ2-5|TRBV6-5|.
CASSQGRLQETQYF
TGTGCCAGCAGCCAGGGTAGATTACAAGAGACCCAGTACTTC
>.|14|TRBJ1-2|TRBV7-3|.
CASSSGEAGYGYTF
TGTGCCAGCAGCTCCGGGGAGGCCGGCTATGGCTACACCTTC
>.|15|TRBJ2-3|TRBV3-1/TRBV3-2|few
CASSPTRLSTDTQYF
TGTGCCAGCAGCCCCACGAGACTCAGCACAGATACGCAGTATTTT
>.|13|TRBJ1-2|TRBV11-3|.
CASSLGRNYGYTF
TGTGCCAGCAGCTTAGGACGAAACTATGGCTACACCTTC
>.|15|TRBJ1-4|TRBV4-3|.
CASSQGQALNEKLFF
TGCGCCAGCAGCCAAGGACAGGCCCTCAATGAAAAACTGTTTTTT
>.|14|TRBJ1-4|TRBV9|.
CASSVGRPNEKLFF
TGTGCCAGCAGCGTAGGGCGGCCTAATGAAAAACTGTTTTTT
>.|15|TRBJ1-3|TRBV9|.
CASSVALAGGNTIYF
TGTGCCAGCAGCGTAGCCCTGGCTGGGGGAAACACCATATATTTT
>TRBD1|15|TRBJ1-1|TRBV18|.
CASSETRGVNTEAFF
TGTGCCAGCTCAGAAACCAGGGGGGTGAACACTGAAGCTTTCTTT
>TRBD2|18|TRBJ2-2|TRBV4-3|.
CASSPPPFGRALAGELFF
TGCGCCAGCAGCCCCCCACCTTTTGGGAGGGCCCTGGCCGGGGAGCTGTTTTTT
>TRBD1|16|TRBJ1-2|TRBV9|.
CASSVGQGAPNYGYTF
TGTGCCAGCAGCGTAGGACAGGGGGCACCGAACTATGGCTACACCTTC
>.|12|TRBJ2-7|TRBV28|.
CASSARPYEQYF
TGTGCCAGCAGCGCCCGGCCCTACGAGCAGTACTTC
>TRBD1|16|TRBJ2-5|TRBV28|.
CASSLPRDRYQETQYF
TGTGCCAGCAGTTTACCCCGGGACAGGTATCAAGAGACCCAGTACTTC
>.|12|TRBJ1-2|TRBV2|.
CASIPARDGYTF
TGTGCCAGCATACCCGCCCGCGATGGCTACACCTTC
>.|15|TRBJ1-4|TRBV7-2|once
CASSPRGATNEKLFF
TGTGCCAGCAGCCCCAGGGGAGCAACTAATGAAAAACTGTTTTTT
>.|12|TRBJ2-5|TRBV30|.
CAWSENKETQYF
TGTGCCTGGAGTGAGAATAAAGAGACCCAGTACTTC
>TRBD2|15|TRBJ2-5|TRBV15|.
CATSRASGTQETQYF
TGTGCCACCAGCAGAGCGAGCGGGACTCAAGAGACCCAGTACTTC
>.|17|TRBJ2-1|TRBV19|.
CASSIGGPNTAYNEQFF
TGTGCCAGTAGTATAGGGGGGCCCAACACGGCCTACAATGAGCAGTTCTTC
>.|11|TRBJ2-3|TRBV5-1|once
CASRGTDTQYF
TGCGCCAGCAGGGGCACAGATACGCAGTATTTT
>.|14|TRBJ1-4|TRBV9|.
CASSVAYRGEKLFF
TGTGCCAGCAGCGTGGCTTACCGGGGCGAAAAACTGTTTTTT
>.|14|TRBJ2-1|TRBV7-2|.
CASSRGQTYNEQFF
TGTGCCAGCAGCCGCGGACAGACGTACAATGAGCAGTTCTTC
>.|14|TRBJ2-1|TRBV7-2|.
CASSLGFQTDEQFF
TGTGCCAGCAGCTTGGGTTTTCAAACAGATGAGCAGTTCTTC
>.|15|TRBJ1-3|TRBV24-1|.
CATSEKQVCGNTIYF
TGTGCCACCAGTGAAAAACAGGTCTGTGGAAACACCATATATTTT
>.|13|TRBJ2-5|TRBV7-7|.
CASSLRHMETQYF
TGTGCCAGCAGCTTAAGGCATATGGAGACCCAGTACTTC
>.|14|TRBJ1-1|TRBV5-1|few
CASSFSDVNTEAFF
TGCGCCAGCAGCTTTTCGGACGTGAACACTGAAGCTTTCTTT
>TRBD1|19|TRBJ1-3|TRBV12-5|.
CASGPPGTGFLYSGNTIYF
TGTGCTAGTGGTCCCCCCGGGACAGGGTTCCTCTACTCTGGAAACACCATATATTTT
>.|15|TRBJ1-2|TRBV7-9|once
CASSLYLFKENGYTF
TGTGCCAGCAGCTTATATTTGTTTAAAGAGAATGGCTACACCTTC
>.|18|TRBJ1-4|TRBV5-1|.
CASSLVPGWQGTNEKLFF
TGCGCCAGCAGCTTGGTCCCGGGGTGGCAAGGAACTAATGAAAAACTGTTTTTT
>TRBD1|15|TRBJ2-5|TRBV30|.
CAWGDRERYQETQYF
TGTGCCTGGGGGGACAGGGAAAGGTACCAAGAGACCCAGTACTTC
>.|15|TRBJ1-6|TRBV4-3|.
CASSQDEGAVEALHF
TGCGCCAGCAGCCAAGATGAGGGAGCGGTCGAGGCCCTCCACTTT
>.|13|TRBJ2-1|TRBV30|.
CAWRTSPGNEQFF
TGTGCCTGGAGGACGTCTCCTGGCAATGAGCAGTTCTTC